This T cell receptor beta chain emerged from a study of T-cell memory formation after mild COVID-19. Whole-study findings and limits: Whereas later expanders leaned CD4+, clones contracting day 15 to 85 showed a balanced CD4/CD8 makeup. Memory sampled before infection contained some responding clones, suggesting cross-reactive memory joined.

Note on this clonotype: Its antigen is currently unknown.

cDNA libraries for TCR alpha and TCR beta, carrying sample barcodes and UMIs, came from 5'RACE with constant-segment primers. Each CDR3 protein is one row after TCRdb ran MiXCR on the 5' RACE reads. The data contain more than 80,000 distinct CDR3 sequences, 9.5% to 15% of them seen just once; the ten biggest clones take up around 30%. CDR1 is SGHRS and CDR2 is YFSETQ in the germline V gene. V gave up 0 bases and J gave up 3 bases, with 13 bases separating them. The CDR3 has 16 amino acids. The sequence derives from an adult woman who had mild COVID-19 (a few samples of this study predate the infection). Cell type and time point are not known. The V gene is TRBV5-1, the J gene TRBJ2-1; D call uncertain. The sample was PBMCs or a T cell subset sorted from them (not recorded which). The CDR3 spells CASSLDSDFYYNEQFF. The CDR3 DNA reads TGCGCCAGCAGCTTGGACTCAGATTTTTACTACAATGAGCAGTTCTTC.